Following are 15 T cell receptor beta chains from one sample sequenced in a study of shared clonotypes between healthy human individuals. Clones were read by immunoSEQ multiplex PCR, and TCRdb kept only the in-frame ones, dropping some. Of more than 80,000 clones in the sample, roughly two thirds were seen once. Sequencing input: memory CD8+ T cells sorted from blood. The subset is: CD45RO+ cells pooled with CCR7-negative TemRA cells. The receptors derive from a man aged 25 to 45 in good health.

This clone ranks as large. This chain links TRBV9 with TRBJ2-2; D is undetermined. This CDR3 is 13 amino acids long. Between the trimmed V and J ends, which lost 4 bases and 6 bases, there was a span of 10 bases. Germline V CDR1 and CDR2: SGDLS, YYNGEE. DNA of the CDR3: TGTGCCAGCAGCCCCGTTGACCCCGGGGAGCTGTTTTTT. This encodes CASSPVDPGELFF.

The table lists this clone with many counts. J is TRBJ2-2 and V is TRBV6-4, with 10 bases matching TRBD2. This CDR3 is built from 16 residues. J lost 6 bases, V lost 2 bases, and 6 bases had no gene match. Germline lookup yields CDR1 MRHNA and CDR2 SNTAGT. The CDR3 sequence: CASSDGASGSPGELFF. The CDR3 coding sequence is TGTGCCAGCAGTGACGGAGCTAGCGGGAGCCCCGGGGAGCTGTTTTTT.

This clone occurred a few times. The DNA for the CDR3 is TGTGCCAGCAGACCGTTGGTGGCAGAGAGCTCCTATAATTCACCCCTCCACTTT. It specifies CASRPLVAESSYNSPLHF. The V and J genes are TRBV7-2 and TRBJ1-6; no firm D call. Trimming took 6 bases from V and 0 from J, leaving 18 bases between them. The germline CDR1 and CDR2 sequences are SGHTA and FQGNSA. The CDR3 runs to 18 residues.

This clone was counted only a few times. V and J are TRBV19 and TRBJ1-4; TRBD1 matches 10 bases. Germline V gives CDR1 LNHDA, CDR2 SQIVND (reference sequence). This CDR3 is 15 amino acids long. The ends lost 3 bases at V and 6 bases at J; junction bases unmatched: 4. CDR3 bases: TGTGCCAGTAGTATCGGGACAGGGGTTCATGAAAAACTGTTTTTT. Residues: CASSIGTGVHEKLFF.

This clone has more than one count but fewer than ten. The V call is TRBV7-2, the J call TRBJ2-7, with TRBD2 matching 9 bases. J gave up 0 bases and V 1 base, and 1 base lay outside the gene matches. CDR3 length equals 15 residues. Germline V gives CDR1 SGHTA, CDR2 FQGNSA. The chain's CDR3 is CASSLVSGSSYEQYF. In DNA, the CDR3 is TGTGCCAGCAGCTTAGTTAGCGGGAGCTCCTACGAGCAGTACTTC.

The V gene is TRBV6-5, the J gene TRBJ1-5, with D possibly matching TRBD1 (5 bases). The CDR3 loop spans 12 amino acids. V lost 6 bases and J lost 3, with 6 bases in between. Germline CDR1 is MNHEY and CDR2 is SVGAGI. DNA of the CDR3: TGTGCCAGCAGCAGGGACAATCAGCCCCAGCATTTT. Its protein is CASSRDNQPQHF.

CDR3 DNA sequence: TGTGCCAGCAACAAGGGGGGTCTATCCTTTAACACCGGGGAGCTGTTTTTT. Translated, it gives CASNKGGLSFNTGELFF. The chain has TRBV7-9 and TRBJ2-2, with D perhaps matching TRBD1 or TRBD2 (6 bases each). From germline, CDR1 is SEHNR and CDR2 FQNEAQ (reference sequence). The CDR3 contains 17 residues. Deletions cut 7 bases from V and 2 bases from J, with 20 bases between.

The J gene is TRBJ2-7, the V gene TRBV28; either TRBD1 or TRBD2 may fit D (7 bases each). This CDR3 spans 16 amino acids. The V and J ends lost 5 bases and 2 bases respectively, with 19 bases between them. Germline assignment: CDR1 MDHEN and CDR2 SYDVKM. The CDR3 nucleotides read TGTGCCAGCAGTATCTTCGGGGGGACAGACCCCTACGAGCAGTACTTC. Protein: CASSIFGGTDPYEQYF. Together with reference TRBV28 and TRBJ2-7, the CDR3 gives the full variable domain: DVKVTQSSRYLVKRTGEKVFLECVQDMDHENMFWYRQDPGLGLRLIYFSYDVKMKEKGDIPEGYSVSREKKERFSLILESASTNQTSMYLCASSIFGGTDPYEQYFGPGTRLTVT.

The rearrangement joins TRBV18 to TRBJ2-6, with D hard to call. Germline V gives CDR1 KGHSH, CDR2 LQKENI. V shed 2 bases and J shed 3 bases, with 2 bases lying between them. CDR3 length: 13 residues. CDR3 coding DNA: TGTGCCAGCTCACCAGGTGGGGCCAACGTCCTGACTTTC. Translating it yields CASSPGGANVLTF.

On this clone itself: The junction and the germline gene differ at one end; a read error may be behind it. The chain's CDR3 is CASSLDGGPPPGAVF. The CDR3 bases are TGCGCCAGCAGCTTGGACGGTGGACCCCCCCCCGGGGCGGTCTTC. This chain joins TRBV5-1 and TRBJ2-1; D possibly matches TRBD1 or TRBD2 (5 bases each). This CDR3 is 15 amino acids long. CDR1 is SGHRS and CDR2 is YFSETQ in the germline V gene.

The rearrangement joins TRBV27 to TRBJ2-5, with TRBD1 identical over 8 bases. The CDR3 is 16 residues long. CDR1 is MNHEY and CDR2 is SMNVEV in the germline V gene (reference sequence). With V trimmed by 2 bases and J by 5 bases, 10 bases remained unmatched. CDR3 region: CASSLEPQGAGETQYF. CDR3 nucleotides: TGTGCCAGCAGTTTAGAACCCCAGGGGGCCGGGGAGACCCAGTACTTC.

This clone has only a few counts. The chain couples TRBV2 to TRBJ1-2; TRBD1 agrees at 11 bases. The CDR3 is made up of 15 amino acids. The V gene end was trimmed by 8 bases and the J gene end by 7 bases; junction bases not matched to a gene: 12. Germline loops: CDR1 SNHLY, CDR2 FYNNEI. For the CDR3, the DNA is TGTGCCAGCGCGGACTCGGGACAGGGGGGGAGTGGCTACACCTTC. Protein sequence: CASADSGQGGSGYTF. The entire variable domain, with the rest obtained from reference TRBV2 and TRBJ1-2, is as follows: EPEVTQTPSHQVTQMGQEVILRCVPISNHLYFYWYRQILGQKVEFLVSFYNNEISEKSEIFDDQFSVERPDGSNFTLKIRSTKLEDSAMYFCASADSGQGGSGYTFGSGTRLTVV.

J is TRBJ2-3 and V is TRBV6-4; 8 nucleotides agree with TRBD1. CDR3 size: 15 residues. CDR1 MRHNA and CDR2 SNTAGT come from the germline V gene. The J segment lost 0 bases and the V segment lost 5 bases, leaving 4 bases of the junction unmatched. CDR3 sequence (DNA): TGTGCCAGCAGTCCCCGGACAGGGAGCACAGATACGCAGTATTTT. This gives the protein CASSPRTGSTDTQYF.

The chain links TRBV7-2 to TRBJ1-2; D may be TRBD1 (5 bases). Germline lookup yields CDR1 SGHTA and CDR2 FQGNSA. The CDR3 loop spans 14 amino acids. The V end lost 1 base, the J end lost 4 bases, and 10 bases lay between the germline ends. In DNA form, the CDR3 reads TGTGCCAGCAGCTTAGTCGAAGGGACCTATGGCTACACCTTC. Translation: CASSLVEGTYGYTF.

The chain joins TRBV4-1 to TRBJ2-3, with 7 bases identical to TRBD2. The ends lost 1 base at V and 0 bases at J; junction bases unmatched: 7. Germline CDR1 reads MGHRA; CDR2 reads YSYEKL. The CDR3 totals 17 residues. The CDR3 coding sequence is TGCGCCAGCAGCCAAGGGTGGGGGGGTACTAGCACAGATACGCAGTATTTT. It is translated as CASSQGWGGTSTDTQYF.